Below are 12 T cell receptor beta chains sequenced from a single sample in a study of blood T cell repertoires in COVID-19. The protocol was immunoSEQ multiplex PCR, while the TCRdb copy is restricted to in-frame clones and leaves out a portion. This table holds 250,000 to 350,000 clones, around 86% found once. The sequencing input was peripheral blood. These receptors all stem from a woman younger than 45 with active or convalescent COVID-19.

This clone was seen just once. This chain connects TRBV10-3 to TRBJ1-1; D perhaps matches TRBD1 (5 bases). The V end was cut by 3 bases, the J end by 1 base, with 18 bases between. CDR1 is ENHRY and CDR2 is SYGVKD in the germline V gene. The CDR3 has 17 residues. The CDR3, as DNA: TGTGCCATCAGTGATGGGTTAGGGGTCTTAGCGAACACTGAAGCTTTCTTT. Protein: CAISDGLGVLANTEAFF.

The chain joins TRBV19 to TRBJ1-1; tentatively, D is TRBD1 (5 bases). In germline, CDR1 is LNHDA, CDR2 SQIVND (reference sequence). V lost 9 bases, J lost 5 bases, and 22 bases lay in between. The CDR3 consists of 15 residues. In DNA, the CDR3 is TGTGCCAGCACCCTCTTGGGGGGGAGCGGTACTGAAGCTTTCTTT. This gives the protein CASTLLGGSGTEAFF.

This clone was observed a few times. The V and J genes are TRBV15 and TRBJ1-5, with 7 nucleotides matching TRBD1. Germline V gene lookup returns CDR1 LNHNV and CDR2 YYDKDF (reference sequence). V lost 1 base and J lost 0; bases outside the gene matches: 6. The CDR3 runs 17 residues. CDR3 loop: CATSRVGQIDSNQPQHF. CDR3 nucleotide sequence: TGTGCCACCAGCAGAGTGGGACAGATTGATAGCAATCAGCCCCAGCATTTT.

This clone has a handful of counts. This sequence joins TRBV28 and TRBJ1-5; no clear D gene. From germline, CDR1 is MDHEN and CDR2 SYDVKM. Between the trimmed V and J ends, which lost 7 bases and 7 bases, there was a span of 11 bases. CDR3 size: 12 residues. This CDR3 is CASTARGQPQHF. The CDR3 nucleotides are TGTGCCAGCACCGCTAGAGGGCAGCCCCAGCATTTT.

The rearrangement uses TRBV4-2 and TRBJ2-3; 9 bases are a match to TRBD2. From germline, CDR1 is LGHNA and CDR2 YNFKEQ. Trimming removed 5 bases from V and 0 bases from J; junction bases left unmatched: 3. The CDR3 extends over 15 amino acids. CDR3 loop: CASSEAGGSTDTQYF. The CDR3 DNA sequence: TGTGCCAGCAGCGAAGCGGGGGGTAGCACAGATACGCAGTATTTT.

CDR3 in amino acids: CAWSAKQGRPYEQYF. CDR3 nucleotides: TGTGCCTGGAGTGCTAAACAGGGCCGACCCTACGAGCAGTACTTC. V and J are TRBV30 and TRBJ2-7; possible D gene TRBD1, 6 bases. Germline loops: CDR1 GTSNPN, CDR2 SVGIG (reference sequence). The CDR3 covers 15 residues. The V gene lost 1 base and the J gene lost 2 bases, with 15 bases spanning the gap. The full variable domain, rest sourced from reference TRBV30 and TRBJ2-7, is SQTIHQWPATLVQPVGSPLSLECTVEGTSNPNLYWYRQAAGRGLQLLFYSVGIGQISSEVPQNLSASRPQDRQFILSSKKLLLSDSGFYLCAWSAKQGRPYEQYFGPGTRLTVT.

This sequence joins TRBV3-1 (or the pseudogene TRBV3-2) and TRBJ1-3, with a tentative D call TRBD1 (5 bases). CDR1 LGHDT and CDR2 YNNKEL come from the germline V gene (reference sequence). V was pared by 4 bases and J by 4 bases, with 14 bases between. The CDR3 loop spans 15 amino acids. The CDR3 reads CASSRTAGLGNTIYF. The CDR3 DNA reads as TGTGCCAGCAGCCGCACCGCGGGGCTCGGAAACACCATATATTTT.

The rearrangement links TRBV5-1 to TRBJ1-5; no definite D call. In germline, CDR1 is SGHRS, CDR2 YFSETQ. The CDR3 is 15 residues long. The V end lost 0 bases, the J end lost 0 bases, and 7 bases lay between the germline ends. CDR3 region: CASSLGGTSNQPQHF. CDR3 in DNA: TGCGCCAGCAGCTTGGGAGGAACTAGCAATCAGCCCCAGCATTTT.

Concerning this clone itself: One end of the junction does not line up with germline, which may come from a read error. This sequence joins TRBV19 and TRBJ1-3; no firm D call. The CDR3 totals 14 residues. Germline V gives CDR1 LNHDA, CDR2 SQIVND (reference sequence). CDR3 region: CASSIERRGNTIYF. The CDR3, as DNA: TGTGCCAGTAGCATAGAGCGTCGTGGAAACACCATATATTTT.

The chain links TRBV5-8 to TRBJ2-7; 9 positions match TRBD1. J gave up 3 bases and V 0 bases, and 4 bases lay outside the gene matches. The CDR3 length is 15 residues. CDR1 is SGHTS and CDR2 is YDEGEE in the germline V gene. CDR3 loop: CASSLGGQGLYEQYF. The DNA of the CDR3 is TGTGCCAGCAGCTTGGGGGGACAGGGTCTCTACGAGCAGTACTTC.

The J gene is TRBJ1-1, the V gene TRBV19; D is uncertain. Per the germline V gene, CDR1 is LNHDA and CDR2 is SQIVND (reference sequence). The CDR3 sequence is 13 residues long. The ends were cut back, 3 bases at V and 0 bases at J, with 5 bases in the middle. Written as DNA, the CDR3 is TGTGCCAGTAGTATGGCAGTGAACACTGAAGCTTTCTTT. Encoded protein: CASSMAVNTEAFF.

The rearrangement links TRBV7-2 to TRBJ2-2, with TRBD2 identical over 14 bases. The CDR3 extends over 16 amino acids. Germline CDR1 is SGHTA and CDR2 is FQGNSA. The V gene end was trimmed by 6 bases and the J gene end by 5 bases; junction bases not matched to a gene: 5. The CDR3 nucleotides read TGTGCCAGCAGTCTAGGACTAGCGGGGGGTACCGGGGAGCTGTTTTTT. It codes for CASSLGLAGGTGELFF.